This section outlines one T cell receptor beta chain sequence together with its context. The antigen remains unidentified. Here immunoSEQ multiplex PCR was the method, and the copy in TCRdb shows in-frame clones only, minus some. The sample has about 140,000 clones; 83% are singletons. This entry is derived from a study of radiation and T cells in renal cell carcinoma. Regarding the study as a whole: Baseline intratumoral clonotype presence is unknown without pretreatment biopsies.

Trimming shortened V by 1 base and J by 3 bases, and 13 bases separated the two germline ends. The CDR3 runs to 15 residues. In germline, CDR1 is SGDLS, CDR2 YYNGEE. The time point is: baseline pretreatment blood. Documented treatment: 15 Gy SBRT to primary tumor, nephrectomy 4 weeks later. The source material was blood, sampled from a patient whose treatment included radiotherapy and nephrectomy. This clonotype was sampled from a woman aged 50 to 60 with renal cell carcinoma. The chain uses TRBV9 and TRBJ1-1; D call uncertain. The CDR3 region has the DNA TGTGCCAGCAGCGTATTTGGGCAGTATGACACTGAAGCTTTCTTT. Its protein product is CASSVFGQYDTEAFF.